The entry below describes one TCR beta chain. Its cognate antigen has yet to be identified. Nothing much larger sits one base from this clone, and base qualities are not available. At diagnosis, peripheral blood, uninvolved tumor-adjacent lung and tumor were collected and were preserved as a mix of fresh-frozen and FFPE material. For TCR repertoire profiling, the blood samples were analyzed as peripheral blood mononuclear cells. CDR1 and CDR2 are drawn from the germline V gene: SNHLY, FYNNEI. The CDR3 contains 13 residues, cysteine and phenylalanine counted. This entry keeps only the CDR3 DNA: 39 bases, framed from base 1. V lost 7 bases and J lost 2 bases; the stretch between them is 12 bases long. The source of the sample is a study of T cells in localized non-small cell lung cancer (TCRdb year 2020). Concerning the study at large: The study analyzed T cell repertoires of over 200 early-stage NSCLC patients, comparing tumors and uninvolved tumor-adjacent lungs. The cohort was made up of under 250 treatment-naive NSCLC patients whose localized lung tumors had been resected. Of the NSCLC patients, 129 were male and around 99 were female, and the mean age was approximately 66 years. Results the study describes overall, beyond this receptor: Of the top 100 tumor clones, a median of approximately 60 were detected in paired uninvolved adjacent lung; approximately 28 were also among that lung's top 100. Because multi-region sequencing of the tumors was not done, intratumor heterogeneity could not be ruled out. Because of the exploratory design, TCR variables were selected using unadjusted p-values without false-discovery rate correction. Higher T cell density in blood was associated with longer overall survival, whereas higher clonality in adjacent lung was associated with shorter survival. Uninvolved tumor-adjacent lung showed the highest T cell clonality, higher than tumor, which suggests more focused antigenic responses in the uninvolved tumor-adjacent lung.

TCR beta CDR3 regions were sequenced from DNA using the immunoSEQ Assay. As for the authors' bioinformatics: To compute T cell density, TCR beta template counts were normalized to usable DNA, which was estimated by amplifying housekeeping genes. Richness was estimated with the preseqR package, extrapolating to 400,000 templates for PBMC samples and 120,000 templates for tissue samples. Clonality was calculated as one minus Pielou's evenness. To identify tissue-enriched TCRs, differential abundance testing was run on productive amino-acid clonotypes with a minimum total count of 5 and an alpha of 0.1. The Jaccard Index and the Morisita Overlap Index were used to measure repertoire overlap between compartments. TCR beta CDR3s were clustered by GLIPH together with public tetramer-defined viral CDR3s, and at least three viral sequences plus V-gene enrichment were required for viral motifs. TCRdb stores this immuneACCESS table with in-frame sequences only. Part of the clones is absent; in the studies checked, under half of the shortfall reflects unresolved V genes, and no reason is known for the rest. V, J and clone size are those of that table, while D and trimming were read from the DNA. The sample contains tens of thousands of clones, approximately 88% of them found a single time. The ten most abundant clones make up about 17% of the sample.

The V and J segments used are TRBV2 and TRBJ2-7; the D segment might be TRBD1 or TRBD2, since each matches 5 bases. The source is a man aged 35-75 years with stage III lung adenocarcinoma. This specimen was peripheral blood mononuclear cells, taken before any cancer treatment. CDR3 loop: CASTGMTAYEQYF. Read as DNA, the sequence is TGTGCCAGCACGGGGATGACAGCCTACGAGCAGTACTTC.